A single sample is the source of the 8 T cell receptor beta chains below, sequenced in a study of shared clonotypes between healthy human individuals (dated by TCRdb to 2020 to 2021). Receptor libraries were prepared by the immunoSEQ multiplex PCR assay. The table was pulled from immuneACCESS by TCRdb, which kept in-frame rearrangements only. Such tables lose some clones; where checked, under half of the loss comes from unresolved V genes, and the rest has no known cause. Within this sample are approximately 98,000 clones, with around 68% of them counted one time only. The ten largest clones take up about 24% of the sample. Sample: memory CD8+ T cells sorted from blood. The sample's cell subset or site label is to be understood as: CD45RO+ cells pooled with CCR7-negative TemRA cells. All receptors come from a woman in her 30s in good health.

This clone turned up a few times. J is TRBJ1-2 and V is TRBV10-3; 11 positions match TRBD1. Germline CDR1 is ENHRY and CDR2 is SYGVKD. The CDR3 totals 15 residues. Trimming removed 11 bases from V and 2 bases from J; junction bases left unmatched: 10. CDR3 loop: CASGGQGDINYGYTF. Written as DNA, the CDR3 is TGTGCCTCCGGGGGACAGGGGGATATAAACTATGGCTACACCTTC.

The chain has TRBV25-1 and TRBJ2-5; 8 positions match TRBD1. The J call may be mistaken, given a closer DNA end match to TRBJ2-7. Germline-derived CDR1 and CDR2 are MGHDK and SYGVNS. This CDR3 is built from 14 residues. CDR3 bases: TGTGCCAGCAGCCTTGCAGGGGGCGGCTACGAGCAGTACTTC. Translating gives CASSLAGGGYEQYF.

V is TRBV6-6 and J is TRBJ2-2; D remains ambiguous. Between the trimmed V and J ends, which lost 0 bases and 1 base, there was a span of 9 bases. The CDR3 runs 16 residues. CDR1 MNHNY and CDR2 SVGAGI come from the germline V gene (reference sequence). Written as DNA, the CDR3 is TGTGCCAGCAGTTACTCGGACCCGGGGAACACCGGGGAGCTGTTTTTT. Translation gives CASSYSDPGNTGELFF.

The rearrangement joins TRBV6-1 to TRBJ1-4; D not resolved. Germline V gives CDR1 MNHNS, CDR2 SASEGT. The V and J ends lost 3 bases and 0 bases respectively, with 11 bases between them. There are 16 residues in the CDR3. Here the CDR3 DNA reads TGTGCCAGCAGTGACGGTTGGGTCACAACTAATGAAAAACTGTTTTTT. Its protein product is CASSDGWVTTNEKLFF.

This clone was observed a handful of times. This chain joins TRBV11-2 and TRBJ2-5; D is undetermined. Germline-derived CDR1 and CDR2 are SGHAT and FQNNGV. Trimming took 2 bases from V and 1 from J, leaving 8 bases between them. This CDR3 comprises 14 residues. CDR3 loop: CASSLSPGQETQYF. In DNA form, the CDR3 reads TGTGCCAGCAGCTTAAGCCCAGGCCAAGAGACCCAGTACTTC.

In this sample, this clone turned up a few times. Other nucleotide sequences from this sample produce the same CDR3. The gene calls are TRBV9 and TRBJ2-1; D possibly matches TRBD1 or TRBD2 (6 bases each). Trimming took 0 bases from V and 8 from J, leaving 12 bases between them. This CDR3 region has 14 residues. In germline, CDR1 is SGDLS, CDR2 YYNGEE. The CDR3 loop reads CASSVGGASDEQFF. The CDR3 DNA follows: TGTGCCAGCAGCGTAGGGGGGGCCTCGGATGAGCAGTTCTTC.

The rearrangement links TRBV15 to TRBJ2-7; 9 bases are a match to TRBD2. V was pared by 5 bases and J by 3 bases, with 8 bases of the junction left unmatched. Germline values: CDR1 LNHNV, CDR2 YYDKDF (reference sequence). The CDR3 runs to 15 residues. Here the CDR3 DNA reads TGTGCCACCAGCTTAAAGACTAGCGGCGTCTACGAGCAGTACTTC. It is translated as CATSLKTSGVYEQYF.

The rearrangement uses TRBV6-1 and TRBJ2-2; D gene uncertain. Trimming removed 5 bases at V and 7 bases at J, with 11 bases between. Germline CDR1 is MNHNS and CDR2 is SASEGT. This CDR3 region has 13 residues. The DNA for the CDR3 is TGTGCCAGCAGTACCCGGACCGTCGGGGAGCTGTTTTTT. This translates into CASSTRTVGELFF.